A single sample is the source of the 18 T cell receptor beta chains below, sequenced in a study of blood T cell repertoires in COVID-19. Some clones are missing from TCRdb's copy, which holds only in-frame ones; the method was immunoSEQ multiplex PCR. This sample has under 250,000 clones, with around 92% found just once. Sequenced: PBMCs or T cells enriched from blood (not recorded which). The receptors stem from a woman aged 25-40 years with acute COVID-19.

V is TRBV12-3 or TRBV12-4 and J is TRBJ1-5, with D maybe TRBD1 (6 bases). The V end lost 7 bases, the J end lost 7 bases, and 14 bases lay between the germline ends. This CDR3 region has 13 residues. CDR3 nucleotide sequence: TGTGCCAGCACCGTACAGGGTGGACAGCCCCAGCATTTT. Translation gives CASTVQGGQPQHF.

The chain carries TRBV29-1 and TRBJ2-5; TRBD2 aligns across 7 bases. This CDR3 comprises 13 residues. After removal of 1 base from V and 5 bases from J, the junction contained 4 bases not matched to a gene. Looked up from germline, CDR1 is SQVTM and CDR2 is ANQGSEA. The CDR3 sequence: CSVEGISGETQYF. CDR3 nucleotides: TGCAGCGTTGAAGGAATTAGCGGGGAGACCCAGTACTTC.

The chain recombines TRBV19 with TRBJ2-3; D not resolved. V was shortened by 3 bases and J by 4 bases, with 8 bases between the two germline ends. The CDR3 runs 13 residues. Germline loops: CDR1 LNHDA, CDR2 SQIVND (reference sequence). The CDR3 protein is CASSIWQADTQYF. The CDR3 region has the DNA TGTGCCAGTAGTATTTGGCAGGCAGATACGCAGTATTTT.

As to this clone: The identical CDR3 is also encoded by other nucleotide sequences in the sample. V is TRBV7-2 and J is TRBJ1-5, with 8 positions matching TRBD1. CDR3 length: 14 amino acids. CDR1 SGHTA and CDR2 FQGNSA come from the germline V gene. Trimming cost V 1 base and J 5 bases; bases outside gene matches: 1. The CDR3 loop reads CASSLVTGDQPQHF. The CDR3 DNA reads as TGTGCCAGCAGCTTAGTGACAGGGGATCAGCCCCAGCATTTT.

The table lists this clone with a count of one. The chain links TRBV9 to TRBJ2-7; D not resolved. This CDR3 is built from 12 residues. The V gene lost 2 bases and the J gene lost 6 bases, with 9 bases spanning the gap. Looked up from germline, CDR1 is SGDLS and CDR2 is YYNGEE. CDR3 residues: CASSVYDGEQYF. The DNA of the CDR3 is TGTGCCAGCAGCGTCTATGATGGCGAGCAGTACTTC.

The chain recombines TRBV7-8 with TRBJ2-7; a weak D match, TRBD2 (5 bases). With 3 bases removed from V and 0 bases from J, the gap between germline ends came to 12 bases. CDR1 and CDR2 from the germline V gene are SGHVS and FQNEAQ. The CDR3 is 15 residues long. CDR3 DNA: TGTGCCAGCAGCTTCTCGGGGTCTTTCTCCTACGAGCAGTACTTC. Its protein product is CASSFSGSFSYEQYF.

The chain combines TRBV28 with TRBJ1-2, with 7 bases fitting TRBD1. Germline V CDR1 and CDR2: MDHEN, SYDVKM. V shed 6 bases, J shed 2 bases, and the junction held 9 bases outside the gene matches. CDR3 length equals 15 residues. CDR3 nucleotide sequence: TGTGCCAGCAGGGAACGACAGGGCATCAACTATGGCTACACCTTC. As protein: CASRERQGINYGYTF.

The chain combines TRBV7-8 with TRBJ2-1; D is unresolved. This CDR3 comprises 15 residues. Trimming cost V 4 bases and J 0 bases, with 10 bases left between them. Germline V gives CDR1 SGHVS, CDR2 FQNEAQ. The chain's CDR3 is CASSYRQGSYNEQFF. Here the CDR3 DNA reads TGTGCCAGCAGCTATCGACAAGGCTCCTACAATGAGCAGTTCTTC.

The chain links TRBV7-8 to TRBJ1-3, with D hard to call. Looked up from germline, CDR1 is SGHVS and CDR2 is FQNEAQ. The CDR3 runs 15 residues. Trimming stripped 2 bases from V and 0 bases from J, with 8 bases between. Here the CDR3 reads CASSLMGSSGNTIYF. The CDR3 DNA is TGTGCCAGCAGCTTAATGGGCAGCTCTGGAAACACCATATATTTT.

The chain links TRBV9 to TRBJ1-3; 10 bases map to TRBD1. The germline gives CDR1 SGDLS, CDR2 YYNGEE. The CDR3 runs 18 residues. Losses at the gene ends were 3 bases for V and 0 bases for J; bases not matched to a gene: 9. In DNA, the CDR3 is TGTGCCAGCAGCGCCGGGACAGGGGCAACTATCTCTGGAAACACCATATATTTT. Translation gives CASSAGTGATISGNTIYF. Variable domain in full (rest from reference TRBV9 and TRBJ1-3): DSGVTQTPKHLITATGQRVTLRCSPRSGDLSVYWYQQSLDQGLQFLIQYYNGEERAKGNILERFSAQQFPDLHSELNLSSLELGDSALYFCASSAGTGATISGNTIYFGEGSWLTVV.

The chain is built from TRBV20-1 and TRBJ2-7, with D unclear. Trimming took off 7 bases at V and 5 bases at J, with 9 bases between the two ends. This CDR3 is 10 amino acids long. Germline CDR1 is DFQATT and CDR2 is SNEGSKA (reference sequence). This CDR3 reads CSVSRNEQYF. The CDR3 DNA reads TGCAGTGTAAGCCGCAACGAGCAGTACTTC.

The rearrangement links TRBV29-1 to TRBJ2-3, with a tentative D call TRBD1 (6 bases). The germline V gene has CDR1 SQVTM and CDR2 ANQGSEA. The CDR3 contains 14 residues. V shed 2 bases and J shed 4 bases, with 13 bases lying between them. CDR3 in DNA: TGCAGCGTTGAAAAGGCAGGGACACCAGATACGCAGTATTTT. As protein: CSVEKAGTPDTQYF.

The chain uses TRBV5-1 and TRBJ1-6; D is undetermined. This CDR3 has 17 residues. Trimming shortened V by 5 bases and J by 0 bases, and 15 bases separated the two germline ends. CDR1 is SGHRS, CDR2 YFSETQ, per germline. CDR3 DNA sequence: TGCGCCAGCAGTCAAGGAGGCCTCCTCTCCTATAATTCACCCCTCCACTTT. Translated: CASSQGGLLSYNSPLHF. The whole variable domain, remainder taken from reference TRBV5-1 and TRBJ1-6, is KAGVTQTPRYLIKTRGQQVTLSCSPISGHRSVSWYQQTPGQGLQFLFEYFSETQRNKGNFPGRFSGRQFSNSRSEMNVSTLELGDSALYLCASSQGGLLSYNSPLHFGNGTRLTVT.

This clone has a single count. The chain carries TRBV24-1 and TRBJ1-2; D might be TRBD1 (6 bases). This CDR3 has 13 amino acids. The V and J ends lost 9 bases and 0 bases respectively, with 10 bases between them. CDR1 is KGHDR and CDR2 is SFDVKD in the germline V gene. This CDR3 is CATSQGSNYGYTF. The CDR3 region has the DNA TGTGCCACCTCACAGGGCTCTAACTATGGCTACACCTTC.

The J gene is TRBJ1-2, the V gene TRBV5-1; D may be TRBD1 (6 bases). The CDR3 has 14 residues. Looked up from germline, CDR1 is SGHRS and CDR2 is YFSETQ. V lost 0 bases, J lost 3 bases, and 9 bases lay in between. CDR3 sequence: CASSLVQGDYGYTF. In nucleotides, the CDR3 is TGCGCCAGCAGCTTGGTACAGGGCGACTATGGCTACACCTTC.

This clone was found a few times. The rearrangement uses TRBV10-1 and TRBJ1-2; D is ambiguous. V gave up 2 bases and J gave up 4 bases, with 11 bases separating them. There are 14 residues in the CDR3. Germline CDR1 is WNHNN and CDR2 is SYGVQD (reference sequence). In DNA form, the CDR3 reads TGCGCCAGCAGTGAGAAGAAGCCGGGCTATGGCTACACCTTC. It yields the protein CASSEKKPGYGYTF.

The J gene is TRBJ2-3, the V gene TRBV7-2; D is possibly TRBD2 (5 bases). Per germline, CDR1 SGHTA and CDR2 FQGNSA. V gave up 3 bases and J gave up 9 bases, with 16 bases separating them. This CDR3 has 14 residues. The CDR3 sequence: CASSLSAASWTQYF. CDR3 sequence (DNA): TGTGCCAGCAGCTTGTCAGCGGCGTCATGGACGCAGTATTTT.

The chain couples TRBV10-1 to TRBJ2-2, with a weak D call TRBD2 (7 bases). CDR3 length equals 16 residues. CDR1 is WNHNN, CDR2 SYGVQD, per germline (reference sequence). Trimming removed 2 bases at V and 5 bases at J, with 15 bases between. The CDR3 region has the DNA TGCGCCAGCAGTGAGCTAGGGGGGGCATCAACCGGGGAGCTGTTTTTT. It codes for CASSELGGASTGELFF.